This T cell receptor (beta chain) emerged from a study of cytomegalovirus exposure and HLA in healthy donors. General study points: In a later analysis, HLA-associated beta chains showed higher expansion and lower generation probabilities than comparable chains. A likely sequencing artifact accounted for one observed cluster of highly shared sequence variants.

This CDR3 is 15 amino acids long. In germline, CDR1 is LNHNV, CDR2 YYDKDF (reference sequence). The V and J ends lost 3 bases and 2 bases, in that order; junction bases with no gene match: 3. Note on this clone: Its antigen remains unknown.

The primer mix had 60 Vbeta and 13 Jbeta primers. Produced via immunoSEQ multiplex PCR; TCRdb's table is partial and in-frame only. This sample has around 58,000 clones; about three quarters occur once, and the top ten carry approximately 4.7%. J is TRBJ2-3 and V is TRBV15; TRBD1 agrees at 9 bases. The receptor's source is a male donor in good health and CMV-seropositive. Sequencing was done on a sample of PBMCs. The CDR3 is CATSRGDRATDTQYF. CDR3 DNA: TGTGCCACCAGCAGGGGGGACAGGGCCACAGATACGCAGTATTTT.